These 26 T cell receptor beta chains share one sample of origin, sequenced in a study of regulatory T cells in long-lasting Graves disease. Described time point: persistent/refractory GD, antithyroid drugs over 5 years with positive TRAb. From PBMCs, RNA was extracted and then used to make the TCR library. Sequencing libraries for TCR beta were prepared with iRepertoire HTBI primers and Arm-PCR of CDR3 regions. TCRdb redid the calling of the multiplex PCR reads with MiXCR, one entry per CDR3 protein. The sample comprises fewer than 550,000 distinct CDR3 sequences, 20% to 25% of which are singletons, and around 7% rests with the top ten. Sequences were derived from peripheral blood mononuclear cells (PBMCs), sampled when the disease was refractory, from a patient treated with antithyroid drugs. The receptors shown here come from a female donor with Graves disease.

This chain uses TRBV4-1 with TRBJ2-5; D may be TRBD1 or TRBD2 (6 bases each). Germline CDR1 and CDR2: MGHRA and YSYEKL. The ends were cut back, 0 bases at V and 0 bases at J, with 20 bases in the middle. The CDR3 contains 19 residues. In DNA, the CDR3 is TGCGCCAGCAGCCAAGATCCGGGGGCCAATGGAGGGTACCAAGAGACCCAGTACTTC. It codes for CASSQDPGANGGYQETQYF.

This clonotype was detected ten times or more. The chain links TRBV6-1 to TRBJ1-5; 9 nucleotides align to TRBD1. The germline V gene has CDR1 MNHNS and CDR2 SASEGT. This CDR3 contains 17 residues. The ends lost 7 bases at V and 4 bases at J; junction bases unmatched: 14. The CDR3 loop reads CASIAHVGTGRNQPQHF. Here the CDR3 DNA reads TGTGCCAGCATAGCGCATGTGGGGACAGGGCGGAATCAGCCCCAGCATTTT.

Only a few counts were recorded for this clonotype. This chain connects TRBV6-5 to TRBJ2-4, with D uncertain. This CDR3 has 17 amino acids. Trimming shortened V by 2 bases and J by 1 base, and 15 bases separated the two germline ends. CDR1 is MNHEY, CDR2 SVGAGI, per germline. The CDR3 spells CASSYPRSQRAKNIQYF. The CDR3 DNA reads as TGTGCCAGCAGTTACCCCCGGTCCCAAAGGGCCAAAAACATTCAGTACTTC.

This clonotype was seen many times. The chain links TRBV7-2 to TRBJ2-5; TRBD1 matches 8 bases. Per germline, CDR1 SGHTA and CDR2 FQGNSA. Losses at the gene ends were 5 bases for V and 4 bases for J; bases not matched to a gene: 6. CDR3 size: 14 residues. The CDR3 DNA reads as TGTGCCAGCAGCCTAACAGGGGGATCAGAGACCCAGTACTTC. It specifies CASSLTGGSETQYF.

This clonotype was detected only a few times. This chain links TRBV11-1 with TRBJ2-7; TRBD1 matches 9 bases. Germline loops: CDR1 SGHAT, CDR2 FQDESV (reference sequence). The CDR3 length is 15 residues. With 5 bases clipped from V and 3 bases from J, the junction kept 8 bases outside the gene matches. The DNA of the CDR3 is TGTGCCAGCAGCCCCCCCGGGACAGGGCTCTACGAGCAGTACTTC. As protein: CASSPPGTGLYEQYF.

This clonotype appeared many times. The chain employs TRBV11-1 and TRBJ1-6; no definite D call. The CDR3 has 14 amino acids. Trimming shortened V by 1 base and J by 9 bases, and 10 bases separated the two germline ends. CDR1 and CDR2 (germline): SGHAT, FQDESV (reference sequence). CDR3: CASSLEVGGSPLHF. The CDR3, as DNA: TGTGCCAGCAGCTTAGAAGTTGGCGGTTCACCCCTCCACTTT.

The table lists this clonotype with many counts. The chain is built from TRBV12-3 or TRBV12-4 and TRBJ2-5; maybe TRBD2 (5 bases). The CDR3 covers 14 residues. The germline V and J ends were trimmed by 7 bases and 4 bases, with 16 bases remaining between them. CDR3 residues: CASTPPGIRETQYF. Written as DNA, the CDR3 is TGTGCCAGCACCCCCCCCGGGATTCGAGAGACCCAGTACTTC.

The V call is TRBV28, the J call TRBJ1-5; unclear D gene. The CDR3 has 17 residues. Trimming cost V 7 bases and J 0 bases, with 19 bases left between them. Germline CDR1 MDHEN, CDR2 SYDVKM. CDR3: CASTLSTAGYSNQPQHF. CDR3 sequence (DNA): TGTGCCAGCACCTTAAGTACGGCGGGGTATAGCAATCAGCCCCAGCATTTT.

This clonotype was detected many times. CDR3 coding DNA: TGTGCCTACGGGACGGTGAACACTGAAGCTTTCTTT. Residues: CAYGTVNTEAFF. The chain uses TRBV2 and TRBJ1-1; TRBD1 is a possible D gene (5 bases). Trimming stripped 11 bases from V and 0 bases from J, with 10 bases between. The CDR3 has 12 residues. CDR1 and CDR2 (germline): SNHLY, FYNNEI.

In its sample, this clonotype was seen many times. V and J are TRBV13 and TRBJ2-5; 7 nucleotides align to TRBD2. There are 14 residues in the CDR3. Germline loops: CDR1 PRHDT, CDR2 FYEKMQ (reference sequence). The junction had 6 bases not matched to a gene; V was cut back by 3 bases and J by 5 bases. In nucleotides, the CDR3 is TGTGCCAGCAGCTTGGGCGGGAGCGGTGAGACCCAGTACTTC. As protein: CASSLGGSGETQYF.

With regard to this clonotype: This CDR3 is missing its conserved last phenylalanine or tryptophan, likely due to a read error. The chain links TRBV7-8 to TRBJ2-7; no firm D call. CDR3 length: 14 amino acids. Germline-derived CDR1 and CDR2 are SGHVS and FQNEAQ. V shed 0 bases and J shed 3 bases, with 9 bases lying between them. The CDR3 region is CASSLALSNYEQYL. The CDR3 coding sequence is TGTGCCAGCAGCTTAGCGCTTAGCAACTACGAGCAGTACCTC.

This clonotype appeared many times. This chain uses TRBV19 with TRBJ2-7; a weak D match, TRBD2 (6 bases). Germline V gene sequence: CDR1 LNHDA, CDR2 SQIVND (reference sequence). The CDR3 is 14 residues long. Trimming shortened V by 3 bases and J by 3 bases, and 12 bases separated the two germline ends. In nucleotides, the CDR3 is TGTGCCAGTAGTATCGGCGGGGTCGACTACGAGCAGTACTTC. Protein: CASSIGGVDYEQYF.

V gene TRBV19 combines with J gene TRBJ2-5, with D tentatively TRBD2 (6 bases). CDR1 LNHDA and CDR2 SQIVND come from the germline V gene (reference sequence). Trimming cost V 5 bases and J 1 base, with 14 bases left between them. This CDR3 is built from 15 residues. CDR3 region: CASSPNGGIQETQYF. The DNA of the CDR3 is TGTGCCAGTAGTCCAAACGGGGGAATCCAAGAGACCCAGTACTTC.

This clonotype has just a few counts. One base away lies a much larger clone, so this may be a sequencing read error. The chain employs TRBV11-2 and TRBJ2-7; D call uncertain. V was pared by 4 bases and J by 2 bases, with 9 bases between. CDR1 is SGHAT and CDR2 is FQNNGV in the germline V gene. The CDR3 runs to 13 residues. The CDR3 DNA sequence: TGTGCCAGCAGCTGTGAAAGGACCTACGAGCAGTACTTC. Its translation: CASSCERTYEQYF.

This clonotype has a count of ten or more. CDR3 sequence reads: CASSPQGAKKLFF. The CDR3 bases are TGTGCCAGCAGTCCCCAGGGCGCAAAAAAACTGTTTTTT. The chain joins TRBV28 to TRBJ1-4; weak D call: TRBD1 (5 bases). CDR3 length: 13 residues. Trimming shortened V by 5 bases and J by 9 bases, and 13 bases separated the two germline ends. Per the germline V gene, CDR1 is MDHEN and CDR2 is SYDVKM.

This clonotype turned up a few times. The chain couples TRBV29-1 to TRBJ2-7, with D tentatively TRBD1 (6 bases). V was trimmed by 6 bases and J by 0 bases, leaving 12 bases between them. This CDR3 is 13 amino acids long. Germline V gene sequence: CDR1 SQVTM, CDR2 ANQGSEA. CDR3 residues: CSVRQANSYEQYF. The CDR3 nucleotides are TGCAGCGTCCGACAGGCTAACTCCTACGAGCAGTACTTC.

The CDR3 DNA is TGTGCCAGCAGTTTAATGCGGACTAGCTATGAAAACACCGGGGAGCTGTTTTTT. Amino acids: CASSLMRTSYENTGELFF. The rearrangement joins TRBV27 to TRBJ2-2, with 8 bases lining up with TRBD2. The V gene's germline CDR1 is MNHEY and CDR2 SMNVEV (reference sequence). The J segment lost 2 bases and the V segment lost 2 bases, leaving 10 bases of the junction unmatched. The CDR3 has 18 residues.

V is TRBV6-1 and J is TRBJ1-4; no clear D gene. The germline V and J ends were trimmed by 5 bases and 0 bases, with 10 bases remaining between them. The CDR3 consists of 15 residues. Per the germline V gene, CDR1 is MNHNS and CDR2 is SASEGT. CDR3 in DNA: TGTGCCAGCAGTCCCTCCCCCTCAACTAATGAAAAACTGTTTTTT. It translates to CASSPSPSTNEKLFF.

This clonotype was counted a few times. This chain uses TRBV11-2 with TRBJ2-2; 12 bases match TRBD1. Trimming cost V 5 bases and J 5 bases; bases outside gene matches: 12. The CDR3 is 18 amino acids. Germline-derived CDR1 and CDR2 are SGHAT and FQNNGV. CDR3 amino acids: CASSPHRDRGRGTGELFF. As DNA, the CDR3 is TGTGCCAGCAGCCCTCACCGGGACAGGGGGCGAGGAACCGGGGAGCTGTTTTTT.

Points on this clonotype: A read error may be the cause here, since a much bigger clone is one base away. This chain's CDR3 is CGARDEAKNIQYF. CDR3 nucleotide sequence: TGCGGTGCTAGAGATGAAGCCAAAAACATTCAGTACTTC. The rearrangement links TRBV20-1 to TRBJ2-4; no definite D call. The CDR3 is 13 amino acids. Germline CDR1 is DFQATT and CDR2 is SNEGSKA (reference sequence).

The J gene is TRBJ1-2, the V gene TRBV5-1, with D hard to call. Trimming stripped 0 bases from V and 4 bases from J, with 13 bases between. Germline CDR1 and CDR2: SGHRS and YFSETQ. CDR3 length equals 15 residues. DNA of the CDR3: TGCGCCAGCAGCTTGGATGGAGGTTTAAGCTATGGCTACACCTTC. Encoded protein: CASSLDGGLSYGYTF.

This clonotype was recorded a few times. The rearrangement joins TRBV2 to TRBJ2-3; the D is unclear. Germline V gives CDR1 SNHLY, CDR2 FYNNEI. The CDR3 is 15 residues long. V lost 2 bases, J lost 2 bases, and 11 bases lay in between. DNA of the CDR3: TGTGCCAGCAGTGAAATGCCAGCTACCACAGATACGCAGTATTTT. Its translation is CASSEMPATTDTQYF.

The rearrangement links TRBV6-1 to TRBJ1-6, with D unresolved. Trimming removed 1 base from V and 0 bases from J, with 4 bases in between. The CDR3 consists of 15 residues. CDR1 is MNHNS and CDR2 is SASEGT in the germline V gene. The CDR3, as DNA: TGTGCCAGCAGTGAAGTAAGCTCCTATAATTCACCCCTCCACTTT. The encoded protein is CASSEVSSYNSPLHF.

In its sample, this clonotype was seen many times. This sequence joins TRBV27 and TRBJ2-2; D unresolved. Germline CDR1 and CDR2: MNHEY and SMNVEV (reference sequence). V lost 8 bases and J 0 bases, leaving 10 bases between the germline ends. This CDR3 comprises 14 residues. Here the CDR3 DNA reads TGTGCCAGCTCGCTATGGGCGAACACCGGGGAGCTGTTTTTT. Amino acid sequence: CASSLWANTGELFF.

This clonotype was seen repeatedly, ten times or more. V usage is TRBV27 and J usage is TRBJ1-5; D gene uncertain. Germline loops: CDR1 MNHEY, CDR2 SMNVEV (reference sequence). The CDR3 is 14 residues long. V lost 6 bases and J 2 bases, leaving 11 bases between the germline ends. The CDR3 DNA reads as TGTGCCAGCAGCCCCCGCCTCGGCAATCAGCCCCAGCATTTT. Its protein product is CASSPRLGNQPQHF.

The V gene is TRBV24-1, the J gene TRBJ2-3; D might be TRBD1 or TRBD2, each matching 5 bases. CDR1 KGHDR and CDR2 SFDVKD come from the germline V gene. Trimming removed 3 bases from V and 4 bases from J, with 22 bases in between. This CDR3 comprises 18 residues. CDR3 nucleotides: TGTGCCACCAGTGATCCGACGAGGGACCCACGAAAGGCAGATACGCAGTATTTT. Translated, it gives CATSDPTRDPRKADTQYF.